This T cell receptor beta chain was identified in a study of T cell repertoires in cytomegalovirus infection (dated by TCRdb to about 2019). Regarding the research as a whole: Recently identified HLA-C-restricted CMV epitopes, whose presentation resists viral immunomodulation, were targeted by peptide stimulations together with well-studied HLA-B-restricted epitopes. The HLA type of each donor mattered for the analysis, because public TCR beta signatures pointed to carriage of CMV infection along with the matching HLA type.

Per the publication, the treatment or condition label means: in vitro stimulation with specific CMV peptide epitopes to enrich CMV-specific T cells. Study-wide conclusions, independent of this receptor: Carriers of CMV infection plus the relevant HLA type were discriminated by the cumulative frequency of public TCR beta family members in the study cohort and in an independent approximately 360-donor cohort. The ex vivo response was dominated by HLA-C-restricted CMV-specific TCR beta clonotypes, and the single most frequent clonotype in two of eight donors was supplied by these HLA-C-restricted clonotypes.

Sequenced using an Illumina HiSeq 1500. Through fastp at Q25 and MiXCR, TCRdb rebuilt clones from the public reads, retaining in-frame beta chains. Rows matching on CDR3 protein sequence are summarized as one entry with the most common DNA and genes. The sample table contains roughly 110,000 distinct CDR3 sequences; only one count was recorded for about 30% of them. The ten most abundant clones make up around two fifths of the sample. In the case of this clonotype: Its antigen remains undetermined. No base qualities exist here, and no much larger clone lies one base off it.

Compared with germline, V lacks 1 base and J lacks 7 bases; bases without a gene match: 6. Its CDR3 holds 15 amino acids, cysteine through phenylalanine. Only the CDR3 part of the read is kept: 45 bases, read in frame from the first base. CDR1 and CDR2 are drawn from the germline V gene: MDHEN, SYDVKM. The TCR was taken from a human donor in good health (CMV status not recorded). Some clones in this sample may be carry-over from other donors' samples. Sequences were derived from CD8+ T cells from cultured PBMCs, sampled from culture after CMV antigen stimulation. This receptor chain uses TRBV28 and TRBJ1-5; the central 8 bases match TRBD1. Here is the DNA: TGTGCCAGCAGTTTATCCCCGACAGGGGAACAGCCCCAGCATTTT. Its amino acids are CASSLSPTGEQPQHF. Where the CDR3 stops, the reference TRBV28 and TRBJ1-5 genes take over; the full variable domain is DVKVTQSSRYLVKRTGEKVFLECVQDMDHENMFWYRQDPGLGLRLIYFSYDVKMKEKGDIPEGYSVSREKKERFSLILESASTNQTSMYLCASSLSPTGEQPQHFGDGTRLSIL.